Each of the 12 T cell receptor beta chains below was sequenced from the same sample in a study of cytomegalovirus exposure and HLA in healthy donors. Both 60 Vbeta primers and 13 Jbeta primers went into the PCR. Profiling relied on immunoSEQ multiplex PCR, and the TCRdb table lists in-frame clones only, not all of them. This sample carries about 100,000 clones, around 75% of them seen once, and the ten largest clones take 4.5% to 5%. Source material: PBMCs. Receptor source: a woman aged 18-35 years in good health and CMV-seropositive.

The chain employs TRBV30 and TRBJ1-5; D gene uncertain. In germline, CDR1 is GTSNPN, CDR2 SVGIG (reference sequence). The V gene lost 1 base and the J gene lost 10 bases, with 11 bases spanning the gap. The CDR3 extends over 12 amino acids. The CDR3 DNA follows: TGTGCCTGGAGTGGAACGGTTTCACCCCAGCATTTT. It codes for CAWSGTVSPQHF.

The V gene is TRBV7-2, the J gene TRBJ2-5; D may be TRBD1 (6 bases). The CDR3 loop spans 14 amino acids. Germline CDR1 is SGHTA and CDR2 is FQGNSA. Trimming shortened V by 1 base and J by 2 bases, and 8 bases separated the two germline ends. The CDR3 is CASSLVDRQETQYF. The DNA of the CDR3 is TGTGCCAGCAGCTTAGTAGACAGGCAAGAGACCCAGTACTTC.

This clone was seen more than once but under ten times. CDR3 sequence: CASSSPAGGRTEAFF. The CDR3 bases are TGTGCCAGCAGCTCCCCGGCAGGGGGGAGGACTGAAGCTTTCTTT. V and J are TRBV5-5 and TRBJ1-1; 7 nucleotides align to TRBD1. The J segment lost 5 bases and the V segment lost 3 bases, leaving 10 bases of the junction unmatched. There are 15 residues in the CDR3. The V gene's germline CDR1 is SGHKS and CDR2 YYEKEE (reference sequence).

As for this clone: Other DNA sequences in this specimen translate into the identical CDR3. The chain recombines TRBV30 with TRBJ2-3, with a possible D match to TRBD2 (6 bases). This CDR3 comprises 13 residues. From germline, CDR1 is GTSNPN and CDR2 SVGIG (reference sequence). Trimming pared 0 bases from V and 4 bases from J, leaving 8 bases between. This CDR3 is CAWSVREADTQYF. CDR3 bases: TGTGCCTGGAGTGTCAGGGAGGCAGATACGCAGTATTTT.

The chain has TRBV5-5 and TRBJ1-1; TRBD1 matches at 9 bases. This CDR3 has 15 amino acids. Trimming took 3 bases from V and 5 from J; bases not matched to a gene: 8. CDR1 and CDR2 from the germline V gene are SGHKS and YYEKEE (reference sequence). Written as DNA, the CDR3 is TGTGCCAGCAGCTGGACTCCGGGACAGGGAACTGAAGCTTTCTTT. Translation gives CASSWTPGQGTEAFF.

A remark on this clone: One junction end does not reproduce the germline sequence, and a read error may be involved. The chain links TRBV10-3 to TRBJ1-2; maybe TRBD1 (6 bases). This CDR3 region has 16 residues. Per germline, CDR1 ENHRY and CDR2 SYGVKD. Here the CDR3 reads CASSYEGQSANYGYTF. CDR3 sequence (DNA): TGTGCCAGCAGTTACGAAGGACAGTCGGCGAACTATGGCTACACCTTC.

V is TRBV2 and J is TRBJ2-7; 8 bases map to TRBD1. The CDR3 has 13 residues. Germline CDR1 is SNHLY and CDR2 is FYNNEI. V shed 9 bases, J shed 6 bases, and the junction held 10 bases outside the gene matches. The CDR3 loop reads CARTTGQGREQYF. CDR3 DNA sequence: TGTGCCAGAACCACAGGACAGGGACGCGAGCAGTACTTC.

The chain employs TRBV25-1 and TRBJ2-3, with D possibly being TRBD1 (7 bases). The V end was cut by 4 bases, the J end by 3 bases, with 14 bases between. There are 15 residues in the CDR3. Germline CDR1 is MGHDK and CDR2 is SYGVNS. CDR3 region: CASSAPTGRTDTQYF. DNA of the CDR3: TGTGCCAGCAGTGCCCCGACAGGGAGGACAGATACGCAGTATTTT.

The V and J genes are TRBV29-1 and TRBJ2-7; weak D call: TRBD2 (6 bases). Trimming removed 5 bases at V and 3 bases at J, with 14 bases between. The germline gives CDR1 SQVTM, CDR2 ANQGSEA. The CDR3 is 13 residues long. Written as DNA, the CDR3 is TGCAGCGTTAGGGAGACTAGAGACTACGAGCAGTACTTC. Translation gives CSVRETRDYEQYF.

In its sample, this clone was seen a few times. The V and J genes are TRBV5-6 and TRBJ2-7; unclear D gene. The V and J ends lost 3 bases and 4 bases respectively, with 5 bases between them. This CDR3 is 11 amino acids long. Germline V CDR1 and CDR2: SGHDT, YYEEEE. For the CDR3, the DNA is TGTGCCAGCAGCTCCCAATACGAGCAGTACTTC. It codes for CASSSQYEQYF.

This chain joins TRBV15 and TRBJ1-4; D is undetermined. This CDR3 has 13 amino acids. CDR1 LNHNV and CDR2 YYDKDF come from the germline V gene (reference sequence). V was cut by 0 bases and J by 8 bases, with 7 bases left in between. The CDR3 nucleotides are TGTGCCACCAGCAGAGATAAGCGAGAAAAACTGTTTTTT. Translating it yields CATSRDKREKLFF.

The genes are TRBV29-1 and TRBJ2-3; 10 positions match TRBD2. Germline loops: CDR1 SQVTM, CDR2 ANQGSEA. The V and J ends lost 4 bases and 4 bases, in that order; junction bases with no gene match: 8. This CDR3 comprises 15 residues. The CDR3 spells CSVVASGGGADTQYF. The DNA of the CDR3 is TGCAGCGTTGTGGCTAGCGGGGGAGGGGCAGATACGCAGTATTTT.